Below, 2 T cell receptor beta chains from the same sample are listed, as sequenced in a study of cytomegalovirus exposure and HLA in healthy donors. This PCR relied on a set of 60 Vbeta primers and 13 Jbeta primers. Clones were sequenced by immunoSEQ multiplex PCR, and TCRdb holds only the in-frame ones, with some missing. The sample has about 130,000 clones, about 8.5% seen once. The sequenced sample consisted of PBMCs. The origin of the receptors is a man in his forties or fifties in good health and CMV-seronegative.

V usage is TRBV28 and J usage is TRBJ2-3, with D possibly TRBD1 on 5 matching bases. V shed 6 bases and J shed 5 bases, with 33 bases lying between them. There are 20 residues in the CDR3. In germline, CDR1 is MDHEN, CDR2 SYDVKM. The CDR3 protein is CASRGVGLEMTAQELDTQYF. For the CDR3, the DNA is TGTGCCAGCAGGGGCGTGGGGCTGGAGATGACTGCTCAGGAACTAGATACGCAGTATTTT.

V and J are TRBV19 and TRBJ1-1; D remains unclear. Looked up from germline, CDR1 is LNHDA and CDR2 is SQIVND (reference sequence). Trimming left V 1 base short and J 4 bases short, with 13 bases between. This CDR3 has 15 amino acids. The CDR3 protein is CASSIANPGTTEAFF. The CDR3, as DNA: TGTGCCAGTAGTATAGCCAATCCGGGAACCACTGAAGCTTTCTTT.